This paragraph reports one T cell receptor beta chain. The antigen is unknown. The data derive from a study of blood T cells in healthy people across ages. Study-level points and caveats: Naive T cell percentage and TCR beta diversity correlated strongly.

Every sample yielded at least 6.5 million isolated PBMCs. V was pared by 1 base and J by 0 bases, with 2 bases of the junction left unmatched. The germline CDR1 and CDR2 sequences are MDHEN and SYDVKM. The CDR3 consists of 17 residues. Together with a sample-barcoded 5' primer, a J-beta primer mix was included in a second PCR lasting about 7 to 11 cycles. TCRdb analysed the 5' RACE reads with MiXCR anew, one entry per CDR3 protein. Of approximately 800,000 distinct CDR3 sequences listed, less than 70% are singletons. The source of this sequence is a man of 80 years or more in good health. The V gene is TRBV28, the J gene TRBJ2-1; TRBD1 agrees at 11 bases. The sample comprised blood. CDR3 nucleotide sequence: TGTGCCAGCAGTTTATTTGGGACAGGGGGCTCCTACAATGAGCAGTTCTTC. Its protein product is CASSLFGTGGSYNEQFF.